This T cell receptor (beta chain) was identified during a study of blood T cell repertoires in COVID-19. Repertoires were generated with immunoSEQ multiplex PCR, while TCRdb's copy carries only in-frame clones and drops some. This sample yields roughly 150,000 clones, of which approximately 80% are seen a single time; over 5% belongs to the top ten. This CDR3 is 14 amino acids long. Losses at the gene ends were 5 bases for V and 8 bases for J; bases not matched to a gene: 9. Per germline, CDR1 PRHDT and CDR2 FYEKMQ (reference sequence). The receptor was isolated from a woman aged 45-60 years who had recovered from COVID-19. Sequenced input: PBMCs or T cells enriched from blood (not recorded which). V usage is TRBV13 and J usage is TRBJ1-5; 7 bases are a match to TRBD1. CDR3 nucleotides: TGTGCCAGCAGCCCTGGCAGGGGGGTCGAGCCCCAGCATTTT. As protein: CASSPGRGVEPQHF.